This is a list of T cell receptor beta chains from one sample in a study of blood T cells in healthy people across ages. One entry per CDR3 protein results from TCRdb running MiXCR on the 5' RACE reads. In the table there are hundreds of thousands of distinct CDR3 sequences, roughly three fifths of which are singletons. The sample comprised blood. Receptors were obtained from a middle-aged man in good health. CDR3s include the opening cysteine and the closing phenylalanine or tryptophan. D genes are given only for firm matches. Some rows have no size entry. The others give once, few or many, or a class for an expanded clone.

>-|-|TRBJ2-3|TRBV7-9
TGTGCCAGCGAGGAGGTGATTATCACAGATACGCAGTATTTT
CASEEVIITDTQYF
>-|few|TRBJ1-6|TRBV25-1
TGTGCCAGCAGTGACCCGAATTCACCCCTCCACTTT
CASSDPNSPLHF
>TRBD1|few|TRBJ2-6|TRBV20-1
TGCAGTGCTATTACCGGGACAGGGGGTAACTCTGGGGCCAACGTCCTGACTTTC
CSAITGTGGNSGANVLTF
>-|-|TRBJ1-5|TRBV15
TGTGCCACCAGCAGCTCAGATACAGGGAAGAGGCAGCCCCAGCATTTT
CATSSSDTGKRQPQHF
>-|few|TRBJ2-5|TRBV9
TGTGCCAGCACCCGATCCACGGAGCAAGAGACCCAGTACTTC
CASTRSTEQETQYF
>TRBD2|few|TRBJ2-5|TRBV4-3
TGCGCCAGCAGCCTCGGGACTAGCGGGAGGGTGGATGGGTTGGAAGAGACCCAGTACTTC
CASSLGTSGRVDGLEETQYF
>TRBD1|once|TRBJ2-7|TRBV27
TGTGCCAGCAGTTCGGGCCGGGACAGTACTGACGAGCAGTACTTC
CASSSGRDSTDEQYF
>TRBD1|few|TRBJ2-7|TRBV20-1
TGCAGTGCCCATGGGGGACGGATTGGACAGGTCACACAGGGCTCCTACGAGCAGTACTTC
CSAHGGRIGQVTQGSYEQYF
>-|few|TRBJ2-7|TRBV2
TGTGCCAGCAGTCCCGGCGGGGCCGGGACCAAGTATGAGCAGCAGTACTTC
CASSPGGAGTKYEQQYF
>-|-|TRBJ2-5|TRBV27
TGTGCCAGCAGTTACGGACCGGGACTGGGGGAAAGGCAGTACTTC
CASSYGPGLGERQYF
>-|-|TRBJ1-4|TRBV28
TGTGCCAGCAGTCTCCGGACAACTAATGAAAAACTGTTTTTT
CASSLRTTNEKLFF
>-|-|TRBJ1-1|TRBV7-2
TGTGCCAGCAGCCCACAAGGTGGGTACACTGAAGCTTTCTTT
CASSPQGGYTEAFF
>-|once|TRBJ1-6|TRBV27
TGTGCCAGCAGTTTATGGGGATCACCCCTCCACTTT
CASSLWGSPLHF
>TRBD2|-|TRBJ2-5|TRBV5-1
TGCGCCAGCAGACGAGCCCCGGACGGGGGGGCAAATGAGCAGTACTTC
CASRRAPDGGANEQYF
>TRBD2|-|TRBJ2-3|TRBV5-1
TGCGCCAGCAGCTTAATCGGGACTAGCGGAAATACAGATACGCAGTATTTT
CASSLIGTSGNTDTQYF
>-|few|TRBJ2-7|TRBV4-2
TGTGCCAGCAGCCAAGTCGCCTACCCGAGCGAGCAGTACTTC
CASSQVAYPSEQYF
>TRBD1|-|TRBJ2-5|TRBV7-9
TGTGCCAGCAGCTTAGTAGCGTTTGTGGAGACAGGGATTCAAGAGACCCAGTACTTC
CASSLVAFVETGIQETQYF
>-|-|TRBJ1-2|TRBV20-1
TGCAGTGCTAGAGTCCCAGGGAACTATGGCTACACCTTC
CSARVPGNYGYTF
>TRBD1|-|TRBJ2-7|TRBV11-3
TGTGCCAGCAGCCCAGGAGACAGGGGCTACGAGCAGTACTTC
CASSPGDRGYEQYF
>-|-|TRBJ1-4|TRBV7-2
TGTGCCAGCAGCCAAAAGGGCAGCGATTTGGGGGAAAAACTGTTTTTT
CASSQKGSDLGEKLFF
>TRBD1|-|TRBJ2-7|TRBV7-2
TGTGCCAGCAGCTTACCGGACAGGGGCAATGAGCAGTACTTC
CASSLPDRGNEQYF
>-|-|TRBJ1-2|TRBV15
TGTGCCACCAACAGACCAACAGGGTCCGACTATGGCTACACCTTC
CATNRPTGSDYGYTF
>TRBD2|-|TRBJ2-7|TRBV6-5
TGTGCCAGCAGTTTAGCGGGAATTTACGAGCAGTACTTC
CASSLAGIYEQYF
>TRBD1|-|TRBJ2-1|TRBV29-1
TGCAGCGTTGAAACCTCAGGGGGCTGGCAGTTCTTC
CSVETSGGWQFF
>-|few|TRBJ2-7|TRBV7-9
TGTGCCAGCACCCCTACAGGGTCTGAGCAGTACTTC
CASTPTGSEQYF
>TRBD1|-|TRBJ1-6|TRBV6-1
TGTGCCAGCACCAACACCCGGACAGGGAGCAGTCTTAATTCACCCCTCCACTTT
CASTNTRTGSSLNSPLHF
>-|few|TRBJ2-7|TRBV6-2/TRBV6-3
TGTGCCAGCAGTTACTCTGGACGGTCCTACGAGCAGTACTTC
CASSYSGRSYEQYF
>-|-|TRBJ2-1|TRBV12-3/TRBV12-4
TGTGCCAGCAGTTTCACTAGGAGTGCCTACAATGAGCAGTTCTTC
CASSFTRSAYNEQFF
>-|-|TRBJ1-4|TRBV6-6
TGTGCCAGCACCTCTTATGGTGAAAAACTGTTTTTT
CASTSYGEKLFF
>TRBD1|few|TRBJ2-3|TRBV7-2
TGTGCCAGCAGCTTTGAAGGGGGCCTTAGCACAGATACGCAGTATTTT
CASSFEGGLSTDTQYF
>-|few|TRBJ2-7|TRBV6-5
TGTGCCAGCAGTCCCGGGACTTCGCCCGTGTACGAGCAGTACTTC
CASSPGTSPVYEQYF
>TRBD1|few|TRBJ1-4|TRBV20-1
TGCAGTGCTGAGGGACAGGGGAATGAAAAACTGTTTTTT
CSAEGQGNEKLFF
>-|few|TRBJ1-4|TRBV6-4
TGTGCCAGCAGTAACACCGGACGAAAGAAACTGTTTTTT
CASSNTGRKKLFF
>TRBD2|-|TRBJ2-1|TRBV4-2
TGTGCCAGCAGCCAAGATCCGGCTGGACTAGCGGGGGCCCCCGAAGACAATGAGCAGTTCTTC
CASSQDPAGLAGAPEDNEQFF
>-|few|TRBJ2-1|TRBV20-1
TGCAGTGCTAGGGTTACCGGGATCCCCTACAATGAGCAGTTCTTC
CSARVTGIPYNEQFF
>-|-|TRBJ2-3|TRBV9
TGTGCCAGCAGCGTAGATTCCAGGGGGAGGGATACGCAGTATTTT
CASSVDSRGRDTQYF
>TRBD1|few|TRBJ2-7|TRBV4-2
TGTGCCAGCAGCCTCACAGGGGGCGAATCCACCTACGAGCAGTACTTC
CASSLTGGESTYEQYF
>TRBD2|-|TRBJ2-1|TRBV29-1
TGCAGCGTCGCCAGGACTAGCGGGGGGACCTACAATGAGCAGTTCTTC
CSVARTSGGTYNEQFF
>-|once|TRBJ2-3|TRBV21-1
TGTGCCAGCACCACCGGGACAGCCACAGATACGCAGTATTTT
CASTTGTATDTQYF
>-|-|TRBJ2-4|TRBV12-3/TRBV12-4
TGTGCCAGCAGTTTGGAACACAGTTGGAACATTCAGTACTTC
CASSLEHSWNIQYF
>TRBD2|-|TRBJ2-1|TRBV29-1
TGCAGCGCCGGTATCAGGACTAGCACCCTTAATGAGCAGTTCTTC
CSAGIRTSTLNEQFF
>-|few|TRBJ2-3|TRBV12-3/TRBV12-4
TGTGCCAGCAGTAGATTGACTGCAGATACGCAGTATTTT
CASSRLTADTQYF
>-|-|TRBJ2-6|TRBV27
TGTGCCAGCAGTTTATGGGCGGTGAATGGGGCCAACGTCCTGACTTTC
CASSLWAVNGANVLTF
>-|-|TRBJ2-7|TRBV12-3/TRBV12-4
TGTGCCAGCAGCCGGACCGGGACGGGGACCTACGAGCAGTACTTC
CASSRTGTGTYEQYF
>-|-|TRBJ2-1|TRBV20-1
TGCAGTGCTTTACCTTGGGACACGAACAATGAGCAGTTCTTC
CSALPWDTNNEQFF
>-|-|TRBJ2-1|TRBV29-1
TGCAGCGTTCGAAGCCTCCGGGGTACTTCCTACAATGAGCAGTTCTTC
CSVRSLRGTSYNEQFF
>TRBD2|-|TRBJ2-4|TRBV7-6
TGTGCCAGACCGCGGGGGGCGCGCCGGTCTGAGCAGTACTTC
CARPRGARRSEQYF
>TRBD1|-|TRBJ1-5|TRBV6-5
TGTGCCAGCAGTTCTCCCGACAGGGGGCGAGATCAGCCCCAGCATTTT
CASSSPDRGRDQPQHF
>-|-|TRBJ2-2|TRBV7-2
TGTGCCAGCAGCATGGACGGGGCGGGCACCGGGGAGCTGTTTTTT
CASSMDGAGTGELFF
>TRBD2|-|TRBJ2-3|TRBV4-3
TGCGCCAGCAGCCAAGATCCCACGCTAGCGGGAGGCACAGATACGCAGTATTTT
CASSQDPTLAGGTDTQYF